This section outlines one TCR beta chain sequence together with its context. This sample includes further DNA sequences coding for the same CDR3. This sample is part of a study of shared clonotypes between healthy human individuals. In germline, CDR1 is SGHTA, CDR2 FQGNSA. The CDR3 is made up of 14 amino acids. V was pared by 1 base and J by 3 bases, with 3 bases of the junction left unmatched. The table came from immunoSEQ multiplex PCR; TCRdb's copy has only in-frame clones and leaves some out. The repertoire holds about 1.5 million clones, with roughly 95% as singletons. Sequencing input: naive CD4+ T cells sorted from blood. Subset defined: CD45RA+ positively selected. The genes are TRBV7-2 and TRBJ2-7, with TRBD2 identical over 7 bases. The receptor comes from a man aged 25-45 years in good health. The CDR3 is CASSLVGGNYEQYF. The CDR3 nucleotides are TGTGCCAGCAGCTTAGTGGGAGGGAACTACGAGCAGTACTTC.